The rows below give T cell receptor beta chains drawn from one sample of a study of shared clonotypes between healthy human individuals. Assay used: immunoSEQ multiplex PCR; TCRdb lists only in-frame clones, some missing. The table shows 950,000 to 1,300,000 clones, with 65% to 80% occurring only once. What was sequenced was memory CD4+ T cells sorted from blood. The receptors originated from a man between 18 and 29 years old in good health. Each CDR3 is given with its conserved first and last residue. The order of the fields is CDR3 DNA, CDR3 protein, clone size, CDR3 length, J gene, D gene, V gene. The D gene is left open where the match is weak. Size tells how often a clone was seen (once, few, many) or the class of an expanded clone, and some rows leave it out.

CDR3 DNA: TGTGCCAGTAGTATCGGGACACTTTCCTACGAGCAGTACTTC; CDR3 protein: CASSIGTLSYEQYF; clone size: NA; CDR3 length: 14; J gene: TRBJ2-7; D gene: NA; V gene: TRBV19
CDR3 DNA: TGTGCCAGCAGTGAATCAGTTTGGGCGGAGAACTATGGCTACACCTTC; CDR3 protein: CASSESVWAENYGYTF; clone size: NA; CDR3 length: 16; J gene: TRBJ1-2; D gene: NA; V gene: TRBV6-1
CDR3 DNA: TGTGCCAGCAGCCAGACAGGGTACGAGCAGTACTTC; CDR3 protein: CASSQTGYEQYF; clone size: NA; CDR3 length: 12; J gene: TRBJ2-7; D gene: TRBD1; V gene: TRBV7-2
CDR3 DNA: TGTGCCAGCAGCTTACAGGGTGGCGCTTATGGCTACACCTTC; CDR3 protein: CASSLQGGAYGYTF; clone size: NA; CDR3 length: 14; J gene: TRBJ1-2; D gene: NA; V gene: TRBV6-5
CDR3 DNA: TGCGCCAGCAGCTTAGACGGGGGGCGAGGTACCGGGGAGCTGTTTTTT; CDR3 protein: CASSLDGGRGTGELFF; clone size: NA; CDR3 length: 16; J gene: TRBJ2-2; D gene: NA; V gene: TRBV5-1
CDR3 DNA: TGTGCCAGCAGCTTAGCTGAAGCTTTCTTT; CDR3 protein: CASSLAEAFF; clone size: few; CDR3 length: 10; J gene: TRBJ1-1; D gene: NA; V gene: TRBV7-9
CDR3 DNA: TGTGCCAGCAGTCCAGGCCAAGGAGGCTACACCTTC; CDR3 protein: CASSPGQGGYTF; clone size: NA; CDR3 length: 12; J gene: TRBJ1-2; D gene: NA; V gene: TRBV2
CDR3 DNA: TGTGCCAGCAGGTGGACCTCCGCCCAGGCAGATACGCAGTATTTT; CDR3 protein: CASRWTSAQADTQYF; clone size: NA; CDR3 length: 15; J gene: TRBJ2-3; D gene: NA; V gene: TRBV6-5
CDR3 DNA: TGTGCCTGGGCCCTGGGGGCAGACAATCAGCCCCAGCATTTT; CDR3 protein: CAWALGADNQPQHF; clone size: few; CDR3 length: 14; J gene: TRBJ1-5; D gene: NA; V gene: TRBV30
CDR3 DNA: TGTGCCAGTAACAGGTTTTCCGACGAAAAACTGTTTTTT; CDR3 protein: CASNRFSDEKLFF; clone size: NA; CDR3 length: 13; J gene: TRBJ1-4; D gene: NA; V gene: TRBV19
CDR3 DNA: TGTGCCAGCAGCACCCGGGACAGGGGATCATCCGAGCAGTACTTC; CDR3 protein: CASSTRDRGSSEQYF; clone size: NA; CDR3 length: 15; J gene: TRBJ2-7; D gene: TRBD1; V gene: TRBV7-9
CDR3 DNA: TGTGCCAGCAGAAACTTGCGGGGGAAGGGGTCTAGCACAGATACGCAGTATTTT; CDR3 protein: CASRNLRGKGSSTDTQYF; clone size: NA; CDR3 length: 18; J gene: TRBJ2-3; D gene: TRBD2; V gene: TRBV2
CDR3 DNA: TGCGCCAGCAGCCAAAGCGGGGGCGTCTACAATGAGCAGTTCTTC; CDR3 protein: CASSQSGGVYNEQFF; clone size: NA; CDR3 length: 15; J gene: TRBJ2-1; D gene: TRBD2; V gene: TRBV4-1
CDR3 DNA: TGCGCCAGCAGCTTGGCTAGCGGGGCCTACAATGAGCAGTTCTTC; CDR3 protein: CASSLASGAYNEQFF; clone size: NA; CDR3 length: 15; J gene: TRBJ2-1; D gene: TRBD2; V gene: TRBV5-1
CDR3 DNA: TGCGCCAGCAGCTTGGCTTTTAGCGGGGGACGTGAGGAGCAGTTCTTC; CDR3 protein: CASSLAFSGGREEQFF; clone size: few; CDR3 length: 16; J gene: TRBJ2-1; D gene: TRBD2; V gene: TRBV5-1
CDR3 DNA: TGTGCCAGCAGTCCAACGGGGGAGGGGCAGGGAAAACTGTTTTTT; CDR3 protein: CASSPTGEGQGKLFF; clone size: NA; CDR3 length: 15; J gene: TRBJ1-4; D gene: NA; V gene: TRBV6-6
CDR3 DNA: TGCGCCAGCAGCACCTCGGCACAAGCGGGGTTTGAGACCCAGTACTTC; CDR3 protein: CASSTSAQAGFETQYF; clone size: NA; CDR3 length: 16; J gene: TRBJ2-5; D gene: TRBD2; V gene: TRBV5-1
CDR3 DNA: TGTGCCAGCTCACCTAAAGGACGGTCGTCTTTCTTT; CDR3 protein: CASSPKGRSSFF; clone size: NA; CDR3 length: 12; J gene: TRBJ1-1; D gene: NA; V gene: TRBV18
CDR3 DNA: TGTGCCAGCAGCCCCCCCGGCCAACAAGAGACCCAGTACTTC; CDR3 protein: CASSPPGQQETQYF; clone size: NA; CDR3 length: 14; J gene: TRBJ2-5; D gene: NA; V gene: TRBV7-2
CDR3 DNA: TGTGCCAGCAGCTTCGGGGCCCGGGCGAACACCGGGGAGCTGTTTTTT; CDR3 protein: CASSFGARANTGELFF; clone size: NA; CDR3 length: 16; J gene: TRBJ2-2; D gene: NA; V gene: TRBV5-6
CDR3 DNA: TGTGCCAGCAGCCTATCTAGCGGGAGGGCTCTCACAGATACGCAGTATTTT; CDR3 protein: CASSLSSGRALTDTQYF; clone size: NA; CDR3 length: 17; J gene: TRBJ2-3; D gene: TRBD2; V gene: TRBV7-6
CDR3 DNA: TGTGCCTCCCCCGGGACAGGGGGCTTGGGCAATGAGCAGTTCTTC; CDR3 protein: CASPGTGGLGNEQFF; clone size: NA; CDR3 length: 15; J gene: TRBJ2-1; D gene: TRBD1; V gene: TRBV30
CDR3 DNA: TGTGCCAGCAGCCAATCGACCAGTCCCAATGAAAAACTGTTTTTT; CDR3 protein: CASSQSTSPNEKLFF; clone size: NA; CDR3 length: 15; J gene: TRBJ1-4; D gene: NA; V gene: TRBV16
CDR3 DNA: TGTGCCAGCAGCTACTCCGCCGGCGTCGGTGAAGCTTTCTTT; CDR3 protein: CASSYSAGVGEAFF; clone size: NA; CDR3 length: 14; J gene: TRBJ1-1; D gene: NA; V gene: TRBV11-2
CDR3 DNA: TGTGCCAGCAGCTTAGTCTCGGGAGGGATCTACGAGCAGTACTTC; CDR3 protein: CASSLVSGGIYEQYF; clone size: NA; CDR3 length: 15; J gene: TRBJ2-7; D gene: TRBD2; V gene: TRBV7-9
CDR3 DNA: TGTGCCTGGAGTGCGACGACAGGGGTCACTGAAGCTTTCTTT; CDR3 protein: CAWSATTGVTEAFF; clone size: few; CDR3 length: 14; J gene: TRBJ1-1; D gene: TRBD1; V gene: TRBV30
CDR3 DNA: TGTGCCAGCAGTGGATCCGGGACTAGAGAAGAGACCCAGTACTTC; CDR3 protein: CASSGSGTREETQYF; clone size: NA; CDR3 length: 15; J gene: TRBJ2-5; D gene: TRBD2; V gene: TRBV28
CDR3 DNA: TGTGCCAGCAGCTTGTGGGGTAGCGGCTACACCTTC; CDR3 protein: CASSLWGSGYTF; clone size: many; CDR3 length: 12; J gene: TRBJ1-2; D gene: NA; V gene: TRBV5-4
CDR3 DNA: TGTGCCAGCAGTTTAGCGGGAGGGCATGGGGGCGAGCAGTACTTC; CDR3 protein: CASSLAGGHGGEQYF; clone size: few; CDR3 length: 15; J gene: TRBJ2-7; D gene: TRBD2; V gene: TRBV9
CDR3 DNA: TGTGCCAGCAGTTCCCGGACAGGGCCGATGAACACCGGGGAGCTGTTTTTT; CDR3 protein: CASSSRTGPMNTGELFF; clone size: NA; CDR3 length: 17; J gene: TRBJ2-2; D gene: TRBD1; V gene: TRBV28
CDR3 DNA: TGTGCCAGCAGTTTATTAAACAGACCCTCTGGGGCCAACGTCCTGACTTTC; CDR3 protein: CASSLLNRPSGANVLTF; clone size: NA; CDR3 length: 17; J gene: TRBJ2-6; D gene: NA; V gene: TRBV27
CDR3 DNA: TGTGCCAGCAGTGGATTACTAGCGGGCACAGATACGCAGTATTTT; CDR3 protein: CASSGLLAGTDTQYF; clone size: NA; CDR3 length: 15; J gene: TRBJ2-3; D gene: TRBD2; V gene: TRBV2
CDR3 DNA: TGTGCCACCAGCAGAGCGACTAAGGAGGCGCAGTATTTT; CDR3 protein: CATSRATKEAQYF; clone size: NA; CDR3 length: 13; J gene: TRBJ2-3; D gene: NA; V gene: TRBV15
CDR3 DNA: TGTGCCTCATCGGGACTAGCGGGGGGGACCCAGTACTTC; CDR3 protein: CASSGLAGGTQYF; clone size: NA; CDR3 length: 13; J gene: TRBJ2-5; D gene: TRBD2; V gene: TRBV10-3
CDR3 DNA: TGTGCCAGCAGTGAAGATGACAGGGTATATCAGCAGTACTTC; CDR3 protein: CASSEDDRVYQQYF; clone size: NA; CDR3 length: 14; J gene: TRBJ2-7; D gene: TRBD1; V gene: TRBV2